The TCR beta chain under discussion was sequenced for a study of T cells of healthy individuals. The CDR3 is made up of 13 amino acids. Looked up from germline, CDR1 is DFQATT and CDR2 is SNEGSKA (reference sequence). V dropped 4 bases and J dropped 2 bases, with 9 bases sitting between them. TCRdb re-derived calls from the 5' RACE reads in MiXCR, one entry per CDR3 protein. The sample includes about 100,000 distinct CDR3 sequences, approximately 15% of them seen just once. This clonotype was detected a few times. The chain carries TRBV20-1 and TRBJ2-1; D unresolved. The receptor's source is a human donor in good health. The CDR3 coding sequence is TGCAGTGCTAAGACGTCTACCTACAATGAGCAGTTCTTC. Translated: CSAKTSTYNEQFF.